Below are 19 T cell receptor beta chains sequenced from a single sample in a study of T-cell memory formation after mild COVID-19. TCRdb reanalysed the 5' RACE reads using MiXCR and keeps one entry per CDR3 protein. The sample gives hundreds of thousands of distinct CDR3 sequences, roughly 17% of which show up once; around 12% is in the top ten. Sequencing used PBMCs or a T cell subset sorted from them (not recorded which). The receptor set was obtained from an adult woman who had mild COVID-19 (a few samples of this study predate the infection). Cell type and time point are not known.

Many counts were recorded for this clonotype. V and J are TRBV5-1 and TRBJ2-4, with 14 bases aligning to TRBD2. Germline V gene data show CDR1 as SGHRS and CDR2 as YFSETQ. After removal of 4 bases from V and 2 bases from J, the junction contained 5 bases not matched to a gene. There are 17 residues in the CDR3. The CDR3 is CASSTGLAGGPKNIQYF. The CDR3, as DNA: TGCGCCAGCAGCACCGGACTAGCGGGGGGTCCCAAAAACATTCAGTACTTC.

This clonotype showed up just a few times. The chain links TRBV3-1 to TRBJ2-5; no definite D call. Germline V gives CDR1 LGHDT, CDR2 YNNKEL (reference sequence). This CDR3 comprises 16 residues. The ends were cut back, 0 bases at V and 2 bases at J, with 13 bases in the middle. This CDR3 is CASSQDFGPEQETQYF. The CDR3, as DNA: TGTGCCAGCAGCCAAGATTTCGGGCCAGAACAAGAGACCCAGTACTTC.

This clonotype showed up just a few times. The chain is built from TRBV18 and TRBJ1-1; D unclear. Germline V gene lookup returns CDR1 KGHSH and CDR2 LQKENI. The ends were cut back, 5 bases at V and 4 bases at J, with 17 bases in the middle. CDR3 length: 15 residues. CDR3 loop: CASSTTEGPSTEAFF. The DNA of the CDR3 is TGTGCCAGCTCAACCACCGAGGGCCCTTCCACTGAAGCTTTCTTT.

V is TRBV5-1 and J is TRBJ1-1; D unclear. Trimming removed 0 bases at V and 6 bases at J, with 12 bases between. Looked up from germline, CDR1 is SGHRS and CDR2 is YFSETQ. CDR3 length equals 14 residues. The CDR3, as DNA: TGCGCCAGCAGCTTGGGGGAGGCTTGGGCTGAAGCTTTCTTT. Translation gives CASSLGEAWAEAFF.

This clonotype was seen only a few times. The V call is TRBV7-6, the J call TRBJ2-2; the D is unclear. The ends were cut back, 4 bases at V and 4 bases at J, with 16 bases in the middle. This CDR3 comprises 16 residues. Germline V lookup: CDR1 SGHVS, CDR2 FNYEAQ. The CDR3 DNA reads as TGTGCCAGCAGCTCCCAGGAATTCCAGACCACCGGGGAGCTGTTTTTT. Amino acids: CASSSQEFQTTGELFF.

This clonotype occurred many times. In DNA, the CDR3 is TGTGCCAGCAGCCTCGGGACAGAAGAGACCCAGTACTTC. It codes for CASSLGTEETQYF. The chain combines TRBV7-8 with TRBJ2-5; 7 positions agree with TRBD1. From germline, CDR1 is SGHVS and CDR2 FQNEAQ. This CDR3 has 13 amino acids. V was pared by 5 bases and J by 3 bases, with 3 bases of the junction left unmatched.

DNA for the CDR3: TGTGCCAGCAGCGTAGAGGGGATAGGGGTCGGCGAGCAGTACTTC. Translating it yields CASSVEGIGVGEQYF. The chain recombines TRBV9 with TRBJ2-7, with a possible D match to TRBD1 (5 bases). V lost 0 bases, J lost 6 bases, and 16 bases lay in between. The CDR3 totals 15 residues. Germline V lookup: CDR1 SGDLS, CDR2 YYNGEE.

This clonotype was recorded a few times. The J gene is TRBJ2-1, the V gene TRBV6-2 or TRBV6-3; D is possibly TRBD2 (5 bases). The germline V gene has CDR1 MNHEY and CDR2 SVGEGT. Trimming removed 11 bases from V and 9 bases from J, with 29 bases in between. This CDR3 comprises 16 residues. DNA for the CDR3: TGTGCCCTGAGACCCGGCTCGGAGGACGCTTCCAGTGAGCAGTTCTTC. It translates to CALRPGSEDASSEQFF.

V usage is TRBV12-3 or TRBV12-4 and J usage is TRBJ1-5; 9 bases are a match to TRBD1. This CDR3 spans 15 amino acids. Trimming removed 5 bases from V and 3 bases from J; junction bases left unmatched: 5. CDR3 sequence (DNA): TGTGCCAGCAGTCACAGGGGGCTTAACAATCAGCCCCAGCATTTT. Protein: CASSHRGLNNQPQHF.

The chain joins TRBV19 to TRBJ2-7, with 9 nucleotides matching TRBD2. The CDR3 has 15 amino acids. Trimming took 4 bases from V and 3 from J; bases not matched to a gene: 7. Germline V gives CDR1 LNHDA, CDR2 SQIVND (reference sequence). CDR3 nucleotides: TGTGCCAGTAGTACGCGGGGGGGCCCCCGCTACGAGCAGTACTTC. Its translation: CASSTRGGPRYEQYF.

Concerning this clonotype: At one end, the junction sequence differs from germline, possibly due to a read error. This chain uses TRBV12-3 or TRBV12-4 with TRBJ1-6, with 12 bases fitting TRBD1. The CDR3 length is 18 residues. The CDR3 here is CASSIAGTGGILNSPLHF. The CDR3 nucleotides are TGTGCCAGCAGTATAGCCGGGACAGGGGGCATATTGAATTCACCCCTCCACTTT.

CDR3 residues: CASSPRTVVSPLHF. The CDR3 DNA follows: TGTGCCAGCAGCCCGAGGACAGTCGTTTCACCCCTCCACTTT. This chain joins TRBV7-9 and TRBJ1-6; possibly TRBD1 for D (6 bases). Trimming pared 5 bases from V and 9 bases from J, leaving 14 bases between. Germline CDR1 is SEHNR and CDR2 is FQNEAQ (reference sequence). This CDR3 region has 14 residues.

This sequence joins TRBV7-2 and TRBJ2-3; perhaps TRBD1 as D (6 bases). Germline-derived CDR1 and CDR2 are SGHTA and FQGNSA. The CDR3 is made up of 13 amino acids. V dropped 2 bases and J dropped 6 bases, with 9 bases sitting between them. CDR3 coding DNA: TGTGCCAGCAGCTTACAGGGGTTTGATACGCAGTATTTT. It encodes CASSLQGFDTQYF.

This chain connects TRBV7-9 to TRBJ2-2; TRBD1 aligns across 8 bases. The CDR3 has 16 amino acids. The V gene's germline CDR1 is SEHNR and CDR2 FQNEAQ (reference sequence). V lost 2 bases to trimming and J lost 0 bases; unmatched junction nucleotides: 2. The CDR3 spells CASSLQTGANTGELFF. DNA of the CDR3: TGTGCCAGCAGCTTACAGACAGGGGCGAACACCGGGGAGCTGTTTTTT.

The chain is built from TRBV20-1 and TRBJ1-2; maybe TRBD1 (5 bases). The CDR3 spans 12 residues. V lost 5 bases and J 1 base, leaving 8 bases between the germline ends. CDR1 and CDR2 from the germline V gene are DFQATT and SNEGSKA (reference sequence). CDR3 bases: TGCAGTGCTGACAGCCATAACTATGGCTACACCTTC. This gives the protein CSADSHNYGYTF.

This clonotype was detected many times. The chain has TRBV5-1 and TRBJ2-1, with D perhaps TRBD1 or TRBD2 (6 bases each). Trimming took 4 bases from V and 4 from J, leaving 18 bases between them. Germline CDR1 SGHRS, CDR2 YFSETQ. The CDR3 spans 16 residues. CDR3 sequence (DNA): TGCGCCAGCAGCCCCGGGATTGGGGGGCCTTACAATGAGCAGTTCTTC. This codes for CASSPGIGGPYNEQFF.

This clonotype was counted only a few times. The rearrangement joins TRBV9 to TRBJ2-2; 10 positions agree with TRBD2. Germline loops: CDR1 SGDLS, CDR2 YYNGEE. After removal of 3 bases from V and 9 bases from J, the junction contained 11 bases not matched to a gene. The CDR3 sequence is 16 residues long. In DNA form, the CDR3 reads TGTGCCAGCAGCGCACAGCGGGAGGGCCTAGGTCGGGAGCTGTTTTTT. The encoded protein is CASSAQREGLGRELFF.

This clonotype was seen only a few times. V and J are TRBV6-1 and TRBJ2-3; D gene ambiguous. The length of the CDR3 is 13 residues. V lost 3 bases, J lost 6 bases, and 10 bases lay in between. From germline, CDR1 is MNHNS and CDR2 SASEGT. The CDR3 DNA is TGTGCCAGCAGTGATGCGTTCGGGGATACGCAGTATTTT. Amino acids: CASSDAFGDTQYF.

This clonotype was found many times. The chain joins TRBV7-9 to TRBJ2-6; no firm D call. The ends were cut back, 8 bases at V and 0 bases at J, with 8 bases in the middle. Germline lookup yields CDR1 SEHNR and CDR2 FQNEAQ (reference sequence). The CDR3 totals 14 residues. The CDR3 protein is CASFLFSGANVLTF. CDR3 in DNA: TGTGCCAGCTTCCTCTTCTCTGGGGCCAACGTCCTGACTTTC.